The 5 T cell receptor beta chains presented below share a single source sample, sequenced in a study of cytomegalovirus exposure and HLA in healthy donors. With 60 Vbeta and 13 Jbeta primers, the PCR was carried out. The table came from immunoSEQ multiplex PCR; TCRdb's copy has only in-frame clones and leaves some out. The sample yields approximately 130,000 clones, about 75% seen once. Sequenced sample: PBMCs. The receptors shown here come from a woman aged 35 to 49 in good health and CMV-seronegative.

The CDR3 is CASSSGGPYYEQYF. For the CDR3, the DNA is TGCGCCAGCAGCTCGGGGGGACCCTACTACGAGCAGTACTTC. The gene calls are TRBV5-1 and TRBJ2-7; TRBD2 matches 7 bases. The junction had 6 bases not matched to a gene; V was cut back by 3 bases and J by 3 bases. The CDR3 covers 14 residues. Per the germline V gene, CDR1 is SGHRS and CDR2 is YFSETQ.

The genes are TRBV25-1 and TRBJ2-1; 10 bases line up with TRBD2. The germline CDR1 and CDR2 sequences are MGHDK and SYGVNS. The CDR3 runs to 17 residues. Trimming took 5 bases from V and 6 from J; bases not matched to a gene: 13. The CDR3 DNA is TGTGCCAGCAGTCCCCACCTGGGACTAGCGAATGGCAATGAGCAGTTCTTC. It yields the protein CASSPHLGLANGNEQFF.

This rearrangement joins TRBV29-1 to TRBJ1-1, with D possibly TRBD1 on 6 matching bases. V lost 3 bases and J lost 0, with 14 bases in between. Germline loops: CDR1 SQVTM, CDR2 ANQGSEA. The CDR3 spans 15 residues. As DNA, the CDR3 is TGCAGCGTTGAGCCGCGCAGGGGCCTGAACACTGAAGCTTTCTTT. It is translated as CSVEPRRGLNTEAFF.

The gene calls are TRBV7-2 and TRBJ1-1, with 7 positions matching TRBD1. The CDR3 sequence is 15 residues long. The V and J ends lost 0 bases and 0 bases, in that order; junction bases with no gene match: 1. Per the germline V gene, CDR1 is SGHTA and CDR2 is FQGNSA. The CDR3 bases are TGTGCCAGCAGCTTAGCCGGACAGGTGAACACTGAAGCTTTCTTT. It is translated as CASSLAGQVNTEAFF.

The V gene is TRBV30, the J gene TRBJ2-2; D possibly corresponds to TRBD2 (5 bases). The length of the CDR3 is 13 residues. Germline CDR1 is GTSNPN and CDR2 is SVGIG (reference sequence). Trimming pared 5 bases from V and 2 bases from J, leaving 9 bases between. This CDR3 is CAWSLANTGELFF. The CDR3 bases are TGTGCCTGGTCTCTAGCCAACACCGGGGAGCTGTTTTTT. Using reference TRBV30 and TRBJ2-2 for the parts outside the CDR3, the full variable domain is SQTIHQWPATLVQPVGSPLSLECTVEGTSNPNLYWYRQAAGRGLQLLFYSVGIGQISSEVPQNLSASRPQDRQFILSSKKLLLSDSGFYLCAWSLANTGELFFGEGSRLTVL.